Shown below are 2 T cell receptor beta chains from a single sample sequenced in a study of blood T cell repertoires in COVID-19. Generated by immunoSEQ multiplex PCR, the TCRdb table keeps only in-frame clones and is missing some. The table has some 520,000 clones, roughly 87% seen once. The sample comprised peripheral blood. All receptors derive from a man between 18 and 35 years old with COVID-19, enrolled during active disease.

This chain joins TRBV7-8 and TRBJ2-7; D uncertain. CDR3 length equals 14 residues. Germline CDR1 is SGHVS and CDR2 is FQNEAQ. With 8 bases removed from V and 2 bases from J, the gap between germline ends came to 16 bases. CDR3 DNA sequence: TGTGCCAGCCGAAACCGACTGACGGCCTACGAGCAGTACTTC. Protein sequence: CASRNRLTAYEQYF.

This clone appeared once. The CDR3 is CASSIGSGESTDTQYF. For the CDR3, the DNA is TGTGCCAGTAGTATCGGGAGCGGAGAAAGCACAGATACGCAGTATTTT. The chain links TRBV19 to TRBJ2-3; tentative D call: TRBD2 (6 bases). V lost 3 bases and J lost 0, with 13 bases in between. This CDR3 is built from 16 residues. Germline V gene lookup returns CDR1 LNHDA and CDR2 SQIVND (reference sequence).